Shown below are 25 T cell receptor beta chains from a single sample sequenced in a study of neoadjuvant anti-PD-1 for oral cavity cancer. Produced via immunoSEQ multiplex PCR; TCRdb's table is partial and in-frame only. The sample lists some 15,000 clones, around 70% occurring once. Time point noted: after neoadjuvant nivolumab, at surgical resection. The specimen was PBMCs, collected after nivolumab (anti-PD-1) treatment. Source of these receptors: a person between 40 and 79 years old with oral cavity squamous cell carcinoma.

V is TRBV7-9 and J is TRBJ2-7; D tentatively fits TRBD1 or TRBD2 (5 bases each). V gave up 6 bases and J gave up 3 bases, with 12 bases separating them. This CDR3 region has 13 residues. CDR1 is SEHNR and CDR2 is FQNEAQ in the germline V gene (reference sequence). The CDR3 DNA reads TGTGCCAGCAGTTCGGGACGGATCTACGAGCAGTACTTC. Translating gives CASSSGRIYEQYF.

V usage is TRBV10-3 and J usage is TRBJ1-2; D gene ambiguous. Germline-derived CDR1 and CDR2 are ENHRY and SYGVKD. V lost 6 bases and J lost 9, with 20 bases in between. CDR3 size: 14 residues. The CDR3 nucleotides read TGTGCCATCAGCCCCACCGTTGGCAGTACCAGCTACACCTTC. This encodes CAISPTVGSTSYTF.

The V gene is TRBV14, the J gene TRBJ2-7; 7 nucleotides align to TRBD1. The V gene's germline CDR1 is SGHDN and CDR2 FVKESK. J was trimmed by 3 bases and V by 5 bases; bases with no gene match: 7. The CDR3 loop spans 14 amino acids. CDR3 sequence reads: CASSGPGQSYEQYF. CDR3 sequence (DNA): TGTGCCAGCAGCGGTCCGGGACAGAGCTACGAGCAGTACTTC.

The rearrangement uses TRBV21-1 and TRBJ2-7; the tabulated D call, TRBD2, remains unverified against the DNA. TRBV21-1 is annotated as a pseudogene. The CDR3 has 18 residues. The CDR3 reads CASSKGRGTSGSGHEQYF. CDR3 nucleotides: TGTGCCAGCAGCAAAGGGAGGGGGACTAGCGGGAGCGGCCACGAGCAGTACTTC.

This chain joins TRBV5-1 and TRBJ2-7; no clear D gene. V was trimmed by 5 bases and J by 3 bases, leaving 6 bases between them. CDR1 is SGHRS and CDR2 is YFSETQ in the germline V gene. The CDR3 contains 11 residues. CDR3 nucleotides: TGCGCCAGCAGGGCAGACTACGAGCAGTACTTC. This codes for CASRADYEQYF.

The J gene is TRBJ2-3, the V gene TRBV28; D is perhaps TRBD2 (5 bases). V shed 3 bases and J shed 0 bases, with 19 bases lying between them. The V gene's germline CDR1 is MDHEN and CDR2 SYDVKM. The CDR3 has 18 residues. The CDR3 spells CASSFPPTGTFSTDTQYF. DNA for the CDR3: TGTGCCAGCAGTTTCCCCCCCACGGGAACCTTCAGCACAGATACGCAGTATTTT. Full variable domain (missing parts from reference TRBV28 and TRBJ2-3): DVKVTQSSRYLVKRTGEKVFLECVQDMDHENMFWYRQDPGLGLRLIYFSYDVKMKEKGDIPEGYSVSREKKERFSLILESASTNQTSMYLCASSFPPTGTFSTDTQYFGPGTRLTVL.

The J gene is TRBJ2-5, the V gene TRBV5-6; TRBD2 matches 10 bases. V lost 4 bases, J lost 5 bases, and 5 bases stayed unmatched. This CDR3 is built from 14 residues. The germline CDR1 and CDR2 sequences are SGHDT and YYEEEE. CDR3 sequence: CASSIAGGRETQYF. Written as DNA, the CDR3 is TGTGCCAGCAGCATAGCGGGAGGTCGGGAGACCCAGTACTTC.

CDR3 bases: TGCGCCAGCAGCCAGTTTCTAGCGCCTGCAACTAATGAAAAACTGTTTTTT. Residues: CASSQFLAPATNEKLFF. This chain uses TRBV4-1 with TRBJ1-4; no clear D. CDR1 MGHRA and CDR2 YSYEKL come from the germline V gene. With 3 bases removed from V and 0 bases from J, the gap between germline ends came to 14 bases. The CDR3 spans 17 residues.

The CDR3 DNA sequence: TGTGCCAGCAGCCGGAGGGGGCGGAGGAGCAATCAGCCCCAGCATTTT. This encodes CASSRRGRRSNQPQHF. V is TRBV5-8 and J is TRBJ1-5; 7 bases are a match to TRBD1. The CDR3 is 16 residues long. J was trimmed by 1 base and V by 4 bases; bases with no gene match: 8. Per germline, CDR1 SGHTS and CDR2 YDEGEE.

V is TRBV28 and J is TRBJ2-3; TRBD1 matches at 7 bases. This CDR3 spans 17 amino acids. The germline CDR1 and CDR2 sequences are MDHEN and SYDVKM. Trimming removed 3 bases from V and 2 bases from J; junction bases left unmatched: 11. The DNA for the CDR3 is TGTGCCAGCAGTTTTTCCTGGACAGGTAAAACCACAGATACGCAGTATTTT. Residues: CASSFSWTGKTTDTQYF.

This clone appeared a single time. The CDR3 DNA sequence: TGTGCCAGCAGCTCGTCCAGGGATTTCACAATACTGAACACTGAAGCTTTCTTT. Its translation is CASSSSRDFTILNTEAFF. The gene calls are TRBV5-5 and TRBJ1-1, with a tentative D call TRBD1 (5 bases). Germline V CDR1 and CDR2: SGHKS, YYEKEE (reference sequence). V lost 3 bases and J lost 0, with 21 bases in between. The CDR3 loop spans 18 amino acids.

CDR3 loop: CASTRKVSSYNEQFF. The CDR3 region has the DNA TGTGCCAGCACAAGGAAGGTAAGCTCCTACAATGAGCAGTTCTTC. The V gene is TRBV5-6, the J gene TRBJ2-1; D gene unclear. Per germline, CDR1 SGHDT and CDR2 YYEEEE. This CDR3 has 15 amino acids. The V end was cut by 6 bases, the J end by 0 bases, with 13 bases between.

The rearrangement uses TRBV21-1 and TRBJ2-1. TRBV21-1 is labeled a pseudogene. The CDR3 extends over 22 amino acids. In DNA form, the CDR3 reads TGTGCCAGCAGCAAACACGGAAATGGAGGGGATTGGGAGCGACAGGAAAAGCATGAGCAGTTCTTC. Its translation is CASSKHGNGGDWERQEKHEQFF.

This rearrangement joins TRBV2 to TRBJ1-6, with TRBD1 matching 10 bases. Germline V gene data show CDR1 as SNHLY and CDR2 as FYNNEI. Unmatched junction bases numbered 3, after V lost 4 bases and J lost 9 bases. The CDR3 has 14 amino acids. The CDR3 region is CASSGTGGISPLHF. The DNA for the CDR3 is TGTGCCAGCAGTGGGACAGGGGGGATTTCACCCCTCCACTTT.

This chain joins TRBV5-8 and TRBJ2-7; either TRBD1 or TRBD2 may supply D (6 bases each). V was clipped by 2 bases and J by 8 bases, with 32 bases between them. The germline gives CDR1 SGHTS, CDR2 YDEGEE. There are 19 residues in the CDR3. CDR3 protein: CASSFRWGAFQGRTEQQYF. The CDR3 region has the DNA TGTGCCAGCAGCTTCCGATGGGGGGCGTTTCAAGGACGCACGGAGCAGCAGTACTTC. The complete variable domain, with remaining parts taken from reference TRBV5-8 and TRBJ2-7, reads EAGVTQSPTHLIKTRGQQATLRCSPISGHTSVYWYQQALGLGLQFLLWYDEGEERNRGNFPPRFSGRQFPNYSSELNVNALELEDSALYLCASSFRWGAFQGRTEQQYFGPGTRLTVT.

This clone occurred a few times. This sequence joins TRBV27 and TRBJ1-5; TRBD1 might be the D (6 bases). The CDR3 contains 15 residues. The germline V gene has CDR1 MNHEY and CDR2 SMNVEV (reference sequence). V was trimmed by 1 base and J by 4 bases, leaving 11 bases between them. In nucleotides, the CDR3 is TGTGCCAGCAGTTTATTCGGCAGGGGAAATCAGCCCCAGCATTTT. Encoded protein: CASSLFGRGNQPQHF.

This clone is a singleton in its sample. CDR3 DNA: TGTGCCAGCCAAGATGGGGATGATGGCTACACCTTC. The encoded protein is CASQDGDDGYTF. The rearrangement uses TRBV7-9 and TRBJ1-2, with unresolved D. V was clipped by 8 bases and J by 6 bases, with 13 bases between them. The length of the CDR3 is 12 residues. CDR1 SEHNR and CDR2 FQNEAQ come from the germline V gene (reference sequence).

The sample holds one count of this clone. The genes are TRBV7-6 and TRBJ2-3, with 8 positions matching TRBD2. The junction had 8 bases not matched to a gene; V was cut back by 2 bases and J by 4 bases. The CDR3 runs to 16 residues. CDR1 and CDR2 (germline): SGHVS, FNYEAQ. This CDR3 reads CASSLFSGGAPDTQYF. Written as DNA, the CDR3 is TGTGCCAGCAGCTTATTTTCCGGGGGGGCCCCAGATACGCAGTATTTT.

The rearrangement uses TRBV5-1 and TRBJ2-5, with TRBD2 matching over 9 bases. The germline gives CDR1 SGHRS, CDR2 YFSETQ. The CDR3 sequence is 18 residues long. V lost 0 bases and J lost 3; bases outside the gene matches: 12. DNA for the CDR3: TGCGCCAGCAGCTTGGCCCCTAGCGGGATTGACCTTGAAGAGACCCAGTACTTC. Its translation: CASSLAPSGIDLEETQYF.

The gene calls are TRBV5-1 and TRBJ2-3; 10 nucleotides agree with TRBD2. CDR3 length: 15 amino acids. V trimming: 2 bases; J trimming: 10 bases; junction bases outside the gene matches: 10. Germline lookup yields CDR1 SGHRS and CDR2 YFSETQ. This CDR3 reads CASSFWTSGRPAQYF. Here the CDR3 DNA reads TGCGCCAGCAGCTTTTGGACTAGCGGAAGACCGGCGCAGTATTTT.

The chain carries TRBV5-1 and TRBJ1-4, with 7 bases identical to TRBD1. V shed 2 bases and J 5 bases; nucleotides not matched to a gene: 3. The V gene's germline CDR1 is SGHRS and CDR2 YFSETQ. The CDR3 spans 14 residues. This CDR3 reads CASSFTGQNEKLFF. DNA for the CDR3: TGCGCCAGCAGCTTTACGGGACAGAATGAAAAACTGTTTTTT.

The sample holds one count of this clone. The chain couples TRBV28 to TRBJ2-7, with D tentatively TRBD1 (6 bases). The CDR3 totals 13 residues. Trimming left V 3 bases short and J 2 bases short, with 8 bases between. Germline loops: CDR1 MDHEN, CDR2 SYDVKM. As DNA, the CDR3 is TGTGCCAGCAGTTTGGGACATCCCTACGAGCAGTACTTC. Translation: CASSLGHPYEQYF.

This chain joins TRBV7-6 and TRBJ1-3, with a weak D call TRBD1 (5 bases). Germline values: CDR1 SGHVS, CDR2 FNYEAQ. The CDR3 runs to 18 residues. V was trimmed by 0 bases and J by 2 bases, leaving 17 bases between them. The CDR3 nucleotides read TGTGCCAGCAGCTTAGCTCGGGCCGGGGGGTGGACTGGAAACACCATATATTTT. Translating gives CASSLARAGGWTGNTIYF.

Written as DNA, the CDR3 is TGTGCCAGCAGTGAAGTATCGGCAGGCCGTTGGCAGTACTTC. Encoded protein: CASSEVSAGRWQYF. The V and J genes are TRBV6-1 and TRBJ2-7; D not resolved. Looked up from germline, CDR1 is MNHNS and CDR2 is SASEGT. V lost 1 base to trimming and J lost 9 bases, with 16 bases between them. The CDR3 consists of 14 residues.

V usage is TRBV27 and J usage is TRBJ1-5; maybe TRBD1 (5 bases). The CDR3 has 16 amino acids. Trimming removed 7 bases at V and 0 bases at J, with 16 bases between. Germline CDR1 MNHEY, CDR2 SMNVEV (reference sequence). The CDR3 sequence: CASKRGGTYSNQPQHF. The CDR3 nucleotides read TGTGCCAGCAAGCGGGGCGGGACTTATAGCAATCAGCCCCAGCATTTT.